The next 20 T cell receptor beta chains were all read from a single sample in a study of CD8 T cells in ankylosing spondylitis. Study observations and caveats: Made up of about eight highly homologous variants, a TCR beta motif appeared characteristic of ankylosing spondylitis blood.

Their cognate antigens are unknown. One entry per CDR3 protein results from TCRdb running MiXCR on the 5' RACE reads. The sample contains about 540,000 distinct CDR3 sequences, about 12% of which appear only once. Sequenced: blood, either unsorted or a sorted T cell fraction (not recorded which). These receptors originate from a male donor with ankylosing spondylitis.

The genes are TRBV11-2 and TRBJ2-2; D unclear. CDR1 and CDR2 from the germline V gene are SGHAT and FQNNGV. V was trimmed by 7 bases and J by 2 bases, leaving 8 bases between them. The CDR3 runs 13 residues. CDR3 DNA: TGTGCCAGCACCCTAACCAACACCGGGGAGCTGTTTTTT. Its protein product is CASTLTNTGELFF.

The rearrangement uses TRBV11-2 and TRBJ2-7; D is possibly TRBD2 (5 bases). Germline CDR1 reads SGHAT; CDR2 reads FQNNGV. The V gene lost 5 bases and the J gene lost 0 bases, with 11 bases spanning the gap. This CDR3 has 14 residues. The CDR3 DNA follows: TGTGCCAGCAGCCACGGACTGGCCTCCTACGAGCAGTACTTC. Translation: CASSHGLASYEQYF.

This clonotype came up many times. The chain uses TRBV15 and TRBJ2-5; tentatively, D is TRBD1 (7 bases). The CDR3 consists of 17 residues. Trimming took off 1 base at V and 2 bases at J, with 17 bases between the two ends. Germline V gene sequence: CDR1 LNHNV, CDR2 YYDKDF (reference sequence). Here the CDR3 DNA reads TGTGCCACCAGCAGAGTAGGGGGGACAGAGTTTCAAGAGACCCAGTACTTC. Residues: CATSRVGGTEFQETQYF.

The CDR3, as DNA: TGTGCCAGTAGCGAACCAGGTTCTAGCACAGATACGCAGTATTTT. Protein sequence: CASSEPGSSTDTQYF. The chain has TRBV19 and TRBJ2-3; D is uncertain. The V gene's germline CDR1 is LNHDA and CDR2 SQIVND (reference sequence). This CDR3 contains 15 residues. Trimming cost V 6 bases and J 0 bases, with 13 bases left between them.

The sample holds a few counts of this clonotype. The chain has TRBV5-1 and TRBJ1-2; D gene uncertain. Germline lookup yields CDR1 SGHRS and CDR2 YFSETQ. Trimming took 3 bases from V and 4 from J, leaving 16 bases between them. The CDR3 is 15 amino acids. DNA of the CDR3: TGCGCCAGCAGCTCCCCGGACCTTCGAAGCTATGGCTACACCTTC. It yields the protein CASSSPDLRSYGYTF.

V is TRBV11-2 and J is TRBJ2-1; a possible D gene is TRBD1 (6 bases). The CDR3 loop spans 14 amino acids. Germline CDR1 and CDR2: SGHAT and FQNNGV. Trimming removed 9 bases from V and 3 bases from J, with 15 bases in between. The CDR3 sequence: CASTLRDIYNEQFF. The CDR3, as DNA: TGTGCCAGTACCCTGAGGGACATCTACAATGAGCAGTTCTTC.

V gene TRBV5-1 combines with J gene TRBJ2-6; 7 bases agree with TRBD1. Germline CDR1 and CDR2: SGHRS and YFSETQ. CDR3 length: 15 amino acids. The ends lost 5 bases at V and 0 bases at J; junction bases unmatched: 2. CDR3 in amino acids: CASRTGVSGANVLTF. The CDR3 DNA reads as TGCGCCAGCAGAACAGGGGTCTCTGGGGCCAACGTCCTGACTTTC.

The CDR3 DNA follows: TGCAGCGCTAGACAGGGGCCCAGTGAAGCTTTCTTT. Translating it yields CSARQGPSEAFF. The chain links TRBV29-1 to TRBJ1-1; 8 positions match TRBD1. Germline trimming cut 7 bases from V and 7 bases from J; bases unmatched to any gene: 8. The CDR3 consists of 12 residues. Germline V lookup: CDR1 SQVTM, CDR2 ANQGSEA.

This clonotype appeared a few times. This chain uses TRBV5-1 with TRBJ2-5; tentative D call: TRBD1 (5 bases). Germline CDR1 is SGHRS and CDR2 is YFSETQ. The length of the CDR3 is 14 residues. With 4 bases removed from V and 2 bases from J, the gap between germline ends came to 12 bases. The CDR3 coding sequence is TGCGCCAGCAGCATCTTACAGGTTCAAGAGACCCAGTACTTC. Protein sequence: CASSILQVQETQYF.

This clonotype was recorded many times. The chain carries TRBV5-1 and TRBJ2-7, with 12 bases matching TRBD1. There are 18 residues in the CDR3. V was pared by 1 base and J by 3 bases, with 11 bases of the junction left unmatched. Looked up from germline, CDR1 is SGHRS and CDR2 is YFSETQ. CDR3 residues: CASSLYPSGTGGNYEQYV. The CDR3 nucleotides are TGCGCCAGCAGCTTGTATCCCTCCGGGACAGGGGGCAACTACGAGCAGTACGTC.

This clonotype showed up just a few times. The chain's CDR3 is CASSKSGVDTGELFF. The CDR3 bases are TGTGCCAGCAGCAAGAGCGGGGTGGACACCGGGGAGCTGTTTTTT. V gene TRBV9 combines with J gene TRBJ2-2; 7 bases are a match to TRBD2. The CDR3 consists of 15 residues. The germline V gene has CDR1 SGDLS and CDR2 YYNGEE. Losses at the gene ends were 4 bases for V and 3 bases for J; bases not matched to a gene: 6.

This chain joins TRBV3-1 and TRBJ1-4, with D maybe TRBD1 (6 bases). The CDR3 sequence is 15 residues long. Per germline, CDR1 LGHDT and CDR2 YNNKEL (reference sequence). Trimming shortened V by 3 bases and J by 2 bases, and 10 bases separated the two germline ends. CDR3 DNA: TGTGCCAGCAGCCACCTGGGGGGCACTAATGAAAAACTGTTTTTT. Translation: CASSHLGGTNEKLFF.

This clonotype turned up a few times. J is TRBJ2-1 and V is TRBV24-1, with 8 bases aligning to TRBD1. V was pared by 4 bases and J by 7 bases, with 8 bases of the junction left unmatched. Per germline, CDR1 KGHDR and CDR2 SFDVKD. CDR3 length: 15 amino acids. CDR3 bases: TGTGCCACCAGTGACCCTTCCACAGGGGGAAATGAGCAGTTCTTC. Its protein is CATSDPSTGGNEQFF.

The CDR3, as DNA: TGCGCCAGCAGCTTGCAAGGGGACGATGAAAAACTGTTTTTT. Protein sequence: CASSLQGDDEKLFF. The chain recombines TRBV5-1 with TRBJ1-4; possible D gene TRBD1, 5 bases. The length of the CDR3 is 14 residues. Germline CDR1 reads SGHRS; CDR2 reads YFSETQ. Trimming took 1 base from V and 6 from J, leaving 10 bases between them.

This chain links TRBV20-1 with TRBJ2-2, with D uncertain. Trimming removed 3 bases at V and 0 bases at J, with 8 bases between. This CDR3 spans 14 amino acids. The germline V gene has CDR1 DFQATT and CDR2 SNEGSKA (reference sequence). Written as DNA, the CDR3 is TGCAGTGCTAGCGCGAGGACGAACACCGGGGAGCTGTTTTTT. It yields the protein CSASARTNTGELFF.

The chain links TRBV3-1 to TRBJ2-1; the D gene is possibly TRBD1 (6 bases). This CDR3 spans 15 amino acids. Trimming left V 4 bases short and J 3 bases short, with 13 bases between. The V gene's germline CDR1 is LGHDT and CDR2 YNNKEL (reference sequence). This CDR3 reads CASSPRTADYNEQFF. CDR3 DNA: TGTGCCAGCAGCCCCCGGACAGCTGACTACAATGAGCAGTTCTTC.

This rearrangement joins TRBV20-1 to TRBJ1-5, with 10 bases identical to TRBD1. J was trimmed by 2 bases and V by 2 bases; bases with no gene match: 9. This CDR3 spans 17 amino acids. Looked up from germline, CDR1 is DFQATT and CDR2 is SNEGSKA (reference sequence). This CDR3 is CSARRDRGSWGNQPQHF. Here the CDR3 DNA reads TGCAGTGCTAGAAGGGACAGGGGCTCTTGGGGCAATCAGCCCCAGCATTTT.

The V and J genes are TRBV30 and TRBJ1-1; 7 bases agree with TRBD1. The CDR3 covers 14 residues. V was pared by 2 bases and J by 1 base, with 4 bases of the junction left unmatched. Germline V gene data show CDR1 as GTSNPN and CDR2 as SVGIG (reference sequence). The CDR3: CAWSIGTANTEAFF. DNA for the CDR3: TGTGCCTGGAGTATTGGGACAGCGAACACTGAAGCTTTCTTT.

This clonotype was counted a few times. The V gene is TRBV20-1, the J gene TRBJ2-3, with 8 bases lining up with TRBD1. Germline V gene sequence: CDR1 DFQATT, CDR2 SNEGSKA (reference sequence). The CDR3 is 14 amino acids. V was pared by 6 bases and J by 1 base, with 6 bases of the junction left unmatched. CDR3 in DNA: TGCAGTGCCCTGGACAGGGCCGGCACAGATACGCAGTATTTT. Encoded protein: CSALDRAGTDTQYF.

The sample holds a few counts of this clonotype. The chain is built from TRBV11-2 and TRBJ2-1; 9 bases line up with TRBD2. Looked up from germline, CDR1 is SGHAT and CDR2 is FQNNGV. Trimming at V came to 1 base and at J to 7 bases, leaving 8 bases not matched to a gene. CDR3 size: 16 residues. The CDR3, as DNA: TGTGCCAGCAGCTTAGCAGGGGCGGGAGGGAAGAATGAGCAGTTCTTC. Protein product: CASSLAGAGGKNEQFF.